The clone carrying this T cell receptor beta chain was recorded at least ten times. Its antigen remains unknown. This sample was taken from a study of T cells in Graves' hyperthyroidism and ophthalmopathy. Study summary: Blood from the periphery was taken at initial diagnosis, before any treatment. Study-wide points: Through a model of 13 V-J features, ophthalmopathy was separated from stable hyperthyroidism.

TCR beta CDR3 sequences were amplified from RNA transcripts. HTBI primers drove first-round RT-PCR of the TCR CDR3. Each CDR3 protein gets one entry after TCRdb re-called the multiplex PCR reads with MiXCR. The table includes 85,000 to 110,000 distinct CDR3 sequences, about 45% detected once. No ophthalmopathy progression within 18 months constituted stable Graves' hyperthyroidism. Clinicians diagnosed patients from clinical symptoms, serum thyroxine and TRAb, thyroid ultrasound and orbital computed tomography. V lost 5 bases and J lost 4, with 17 bases in between. The CDR3 length is 16 residues. The germline V gene encodes CDR1 MGHDK and CDR2 SYGVNS.

The chain carries TRBV25-1 and TRBJ2-2; a possible D gene is TRBD2 (6 bases). Material for sequencing was blood. The receptor's source is a middle-aged man with Graves' hyperthyroidism. DNA for the CDR3: TGTGCCAGCAGTCCCCTCTTGGGAGCGGGCACCGGGGAGCTGTTTTTT. The encoded protein is CASSPLLGAGTGELFF.